The T cell receptor beta chain described here comes from a study of blood T cell repertoires in COVID-19. During the 2 weeks before they entered the study, exposed participants had met someone with a PCR-confirmed or clinician-diagnosed COVID-19 case. The repertoire was sequenced with immunoSEQ multiplex PCR; TCRdb's copy has only in-frame clones and lacks some. This table holds hundreds of thousands of clones, 75% to 90% found once. CDR1 and CDR2 from the germline V gene are SGDLS and YYNGEE. V gave up 0 bases and J gave up 3 bases, with 6 bases separating them. The CDR3 is 13 residues long. This receptor was obtained from a man between 45 and 60 years old who had been exposed to COVID-19. This chain links TRBV9 with TRBJ1-1; D uncertain. The sample consisted of PBMCs or T cells enriched from blood (not recorded which). In DNA form, the CDR3 reads TGTGCCAGCAGCGTAGAGCCGGACACTGAAGCTTTCTTT. As protein: CASSVEPDTEAFF.